Included here is one TCR beta chain sequence, with context. A read error may explain this, as a much larger clone is one base away. The sample originates from a study of T-cell reconstitution after alpha-beta-depleted transplantation in children. Unique molecular identifiers tagged the TCRbeta library. MiXCR was run by TCRdb on the PCR reads, yielding one entry per CDR3 protein. Of more than 200,000 distinct CDR3 sequences in the sample, about 9.6% were seen once. CDR1 is MNHNS, CDR2 SASEGT, per germline. V was pared by 11 bases and J by 1 base, with 17 bases between. The CDR3 spans 14 residues. The sequenced sample was PBMCs from the stem cell graft donor, obtained from the stem cell graft. This TCR derives from a human donor who donated a stem cell graft to a child with SCID. This sequence joins TRBV6-1 and TRBJ1-1; possibly TRBD1 for D (6 bases). The CDR3 DNA reads as TGTGCCGGAAAACAGGGCCGGTGGAACACTGAAGCTTTCTTT. It encodes CAGKQGRWNTEAFF.